What follows are 30 T cell receptor beta chains derived from one specimen sequenced in a study of cytomegalovirus exposure and HLA in healthy donors. The PCR employed 60 Vbeta primers together with 13 Jbeta primers. Clones were sequenced by immunoSEQ multiplex PCR, and TCRdb holds only the in-frame ones, with some missing. The table has roughly 150,000 clones, approximately 81% seen once. The sample taken for sequencing was PBMCs. Source of these receptors: a female donor in good health and CMV-seronegative.

Only a few counts were recorded for this clone. This rearrangement joins TRBV4-2 to TRBJ2-5; 12 bases agree with TRBD2. CDR1 LGHNA and CDR2 YNFKEQ come from the germline V gene. J lost 5 bases, V lost 4 bases, and 8 bases had no gene match. There are 16 residues in the CDR3. CDR3 bases: TGTGCCAGCAGCCGAAAGACTAGCGGGAGTAGGGAGACCCAGTACTTC. Translated: CASSRKTSGSRETQYF.

This rearrangement joins TRBV10-2 to TRBJ1-4; 8 bases align to TRBD1. Germline assignment: CDR1 WSHSY and CDR2 SAAADI. V shed 10 bases, J shed 3 bases, and the junction held 13 bases outside the gene matches. CDR3 length: 16 residues. CDR3: CATTGGVRQANEKLFF. The DNA for the CDR3 is TGCGCCACTACAGGGGGAGTACGGCAGGCTAATGAAAAACTGTTTTTT.

The V call is TRBV6-4, the J call TRBJ2-1; TRBD1 matches 8 bases. The CDR3 runs to 12 residues. From germline, CDR1 is MRHNA and CDR2 SNTAGT. The trim removed 5 bases at V and 6 bases at J, leaving 0 bases unmatched. Here the CDR3 reads CASSTGGNEQFF. CDR3 sequence (DNA): TGTGCCAGCAGTACAGGGGGCAATGAGCAGTTCTTC.

The J gene is TRBJ2-7, the V gene TRBV19; perhaps TRBD1 as D (6 bases). V was clipped by 3 bases and J by 2 bases, with 14 bases between them. This CDR3 comprises 15 residues. Germline lookup yields CDR1 LNHDA and CDR2 SQIVND (reference sequence). The CDR3: CASSILGRGPYEQYF. CDR3 nucleotides: TGTGCCAGTAGTATTCTTGGCAGGGGCCCCTACGAGCAGTACTTC.

V usage is TRBV6-5 and J usage is TRBJ2-7; 7 bases are a match to TRBD1. The trim removed 0 bases at V and 2 bases at J, leaving 4 bases unmatched. Germline V CDR1 and CDR2: MNHEY, SVGAGI. The CDR3 extends over 15 amino acids. CDR3 nucleotides: TGTGCCAGCAGTTACTCAGGGGACAGTACCTACGAGCAGTACTTC. It codes for CASSYSGDSTYEQYF.

This chain connects TRBV7-9 to TRBJ1-2; TRBD1 matches 12 bases. Germline-derived CDR1 and CDR2 are SEHNR and FQNEAQ (reference sequence). The V and J ends lost 4 bases and 8 bases, in that order; junction bases with no gene match: 14. This CDR3 region has 17 residues. In DNA form, the CDR3 reads TGTGCCAGCAGCTCCCCCGGGACAGGGGGCCAAATAGGAGGCTACACCTTC. Translating gives CASSSPGTGGQIGGYTF.

The chain joins TRBV7-2 to TRBJ2-3; D ambiguous. Germline assignment: CDR1 SGHTA and CDR2 FQGNSA. Trimming took 3 bases from V and 8 from J, leaving 12 bases between them. The CDR3 covers 13 residues. The CDR3 DNA reads as TGTGCCAGCAGCTTGAACTCGTTCGGTACGCAGTATTTT. Translating gives CASSLNSFGTQYF.

Regarding this clone: The junction and the germline gene differ at one end; a read error may be behind it. The V gene is TRBV11-2, the J gene TRBJ1-2; 9 positions match TRBD1. The germline V gene has CDR1 SGHAT and CDR2 FQNNGV. The CDR3 runs 16 residues. The CDR3 nucleotides are TGTGCCAGCAGCCAAGATTTACAGGGGGCTAAGTATGGCTACACCTTC. Residues: CASSQDLQGAKYGYTF.

This clone occurred once. The chain couples TRBV6-5 to TRBJ2-7, with TRBD2 as a possible D gene (5 bases). Germline-derived CDR1 and CDR2 are MNHEY and SVGAGI. This CDR3 has 13 residues. Trimming left V 10 bases short and J 0 bases short, with 13 bases between. The CDR3, as DNA: TGTGCCAAACTAGGGCCTAGCTCCTACGAGCAGTACTTC. Protein: CAKLGPSSYEQYF.

V gene TRBV28 combines with J gene TRBJ2-1; D is possibly TRBD2 (6 bases). V was shortened by 6 bases and J by 2 bases, with 14 bases between the two germline ends. CDR3 length: 15 amino acids. Germline assignment: CDR1 MDHEN and CDR2 SYDVKM. The CDR3 is CASRPGTVPYNEQFF. DNA for the CDR3: TGTGCCAGCAGACCAGGGACTGTCCCCTACAATGAGCAGTTCTTC.

CDR3 loop: CATTPSSNQPQHF. CDR3 nucleotide sequence: TGTGCCACCACACCTTCTAGCAATCAGCCCCAGCATTTT. The rearrangement uses TRBV28 and TRBJ1-5; D not certain. Trimming removed 10 bases from V and 0 bases from J, with 10 bases in between. This CDR3 region has 13 residues. Germline lookup yields CDR1 MDHEN and CDR2 SYDVKM.

The chain carries TRBV5-1 and TRBJ2-5, with 11 bases identical to TRBD2. V lost 3 bases and J lost 1; bases outside the gene matches: 8. The germline CDR1 and CDR2 sequences are SGHRS and YFSETQ. The CDR3 covers 17 residues. CDR3 nucleotide sequence: TGCGCCAGCAGCTCGCACGGGACTAGCGGAACCCAAGAGACCCAGTACTTC. Amino acid sequence: CASSSHGTSGTQETQYF.

The chain couples TRBV18 to TRBJ1-2; D gene uncertain. CDR1 KGHSH and CDR2 LQKENI come from the germline V gene. V dropped 8 bases and J dropped 8 bases, with 15 bases sitting between them. CDR3 length: 12 residues. CDR3 in DNA: TGTGCCAGCACCGCGGGGTTGGGAGGCTACACCTTC. It translates to CASTAGLGGYTF.

The chain couples TRBV9 to TRBJ1-3; 7 bases fit TRBD1. The J segment lost 4 bases and the V segment lost 3 bases, leaving 13 bases of the junction unmatched. The CDR3 is made up of 17 amino acids. Germline lookup yields CDR1 SGDLS and CDR2 YYNGEE. CDR3 amino acids: CASSADRQGQGGNTIYF. In DNA, the CDR3 is TGTGCCAGCAGCGCAGATAGACAGGGTCAAGGGGGAAACACCATATATTTT.

This chain uses TRBV6-5 with TRBJ1-6; D may be TRBD1 (5 bases). The CDR3 sequence is 15 residues long. Trimming pared 3 bases from V and 4 bases from J, leaving 10 bases between. Germline V lookup: CDR1 MNHEY, CDR2 SVGAGI. CDR3 protein: CASSYQGSYNSPLHF. The CDR3 DNA reads as TGTGCCAGCAGTTATCAGGGCAGTTATAATTCACCCCTCCACTTT.

V gene TRBV4-3 combines with J gene TRBJ2-3; tentatively, D is TRBD2 (5 bases). The CDR3 contains 15 residues. The germline V gene has CDR1 LGHNA and CDR2 YSLEER. V lost 8 bases and J lost 2, with 17 bases in between. The CDR3 loop reads CASGKTTRYTDTQYF. Here the CDR3 DNA reads TGCGCCAGCGGGAAAACTACTAGGTACACAGATACGCAGTATTTT.

J is TRBJ2-7 and V is TRBV5-5; D might be TRBD1 (6 bases). CDR3 length: 12 amino acids. Germline CDR1 and CDR2: SGHKS and YYEKEE (reference sequence). The V end lost 5 bases, the J end lost 3 bases, and 9 bases lay between the germline ends. The CDR3 spells CASSLRGYEQYF. The CDR3 region has the DNA TGTGCCAGCAGTCTCAGGGGCTACGAGCAGTACTTC.

This clone was observed a few times. The gene calls are TRBV5-5 and TRBJ2-7; the match to TRBD2 covers 8 bases. V was clipped by 7 bases and J by 5 bases; unmatched bases: 14. The CDR3 is made up of 15 amino acids. From germline, CDR1 is SGHKS and CDR2 YYEKEE (reference sequence). CDR3 bases: TGTGCCAGCTTCCGCCCGGGACTAGAGGCCGACGAGCAGTACTTC. Amino acid sequence: CASFRPGLEADEQYF.

The chain carries TRBV6-5 and TRBJ2-1; 12 bases agree with TRBD1. This CDR3 is built from 15 residues. The V and J ends lost 6 bases and 7 bases, in that order; junction bases with no gene match: 7. Germline CDR1 is MNHEY and CDR2 is SVGAGI. The CDR3 region has the DNA TGTGCCAGCAGAGCGGGACAGGGGGCGATAAATGAGCAGTTCTTC. Translation gives CASRAGQGAINEQFF.

The rearrangement joins TRBV18 to TRBJ2-1, with 15 bases matching TRBD2. Unmatched junction bases numbered 2, after V lost 4 bases and J lost 4 bases. Germline CDR1 is KGHSH and CDR2 is LQKENI. The CDR3 has 16 residues. The CDR3 spells CASSQGLAGGYNEQFF. CDR3 DNA sequence: TGTGCCAGCTCACAAGGACTAGCGGGGGGGTACAATGAGCAGTTCTTC.

CDR3 sequence reads: CASKITGFPNEQYF. The CDR3 bases are TGTGCCAGTAAAATAACAGGATTTCCTAACGAGCAGTACTTC. The rearrangement joins TRBV19 to TRBJ2-7; D might be TRBD1 (5 bases). Trimming shortened V by 7 bases and J by 5 bases, and 18 bases separated the two germline ends. The CDR3 has 14 amino acids. Germline lookup yields CDR1 LNHDA and CDR2 SQIVND (reference sequence).

The CDR3, as DNA: TGTGCCAGCTCACACGGACAGAAATTTAACTATGGCTACACCTTC. This gives the protein CASSHGQKFNYGYTF. The chain combines TRBV18 with TRBJ1-2, with a weak D call TRBD1 (6 bases). The CDR3 covers 15 residues. V lost 4 bases, J lost 1 base, and 13 bases lay in between. Germline CDR1 is KGHSH and CDR2 is LQKENI. Variable domain in full (rest from reference TRBV18 and TRBJ1-2): NAGVMQNPRHLVRRRGQEARLRCSPMKGHSHVYWYRQLPEEGLKFMVYLQKENIIDESGMPKERFSAEFPKEGPSILRIQQVVRGDSAAYFCASSHGQKFNYGYTFGSGTRLTVV.

The V call is TRBV4-1, the J call TRBJ2-4; a weak D match, TRBD2 (5 bases). The V and J ends lost 5 bases and 7 bases respectively, with 21 bases between them. Germline CDR1 is MGHRA and CDR2 is YSYEKL. This CDR3 is 16 amino acids long. CDR3 coding DNA: TGCGCCAGCAGCACCAGGACTCTAGAAATGGGGAACATTCAGTACTTC. Its protein product is CASSTRTLEMGNIQYF.

V and J are TRBV27 and TRBJ1-1; 7 bases line up with TRBD1. J lost 5 bases, V lost 9 bases, and 9 bases had no gene match. From germline, CDR1 is MNHEY and CDR2 SMNVEV (reference sequence). CDR3 size: 13 residues. DNA of the CDR3: TGTGCCAGTCACAGGGTCAGGGGGACTGAAGCTTTCTTT. Its translation: CASHRVRGTEAFF.

CDR3 region: CATSRDRAAYEQYF. CDR3 sequence (DNA): TGTGCCACCAGCAGGGACAGGGCTGCCTACGAGCAGTACTTC. J is TRBJ2-7 and V is TRBV15; 8 nucleotides match TRBD1. V lost 3 bases and J lost 2; bases outside the gene matches: 3. This CDR3 contains 14 residues. Per germline, CDR1 LNHNV and CDR2 YYDKDF (reference sequence).

The J gene is TRBJ1-4, the V gene TRBV5-5; maybe TRBD1 (5 bases). The CDR3 sequence is 14 residues long. V was pared by 2 bases and J by 3 bases, with 8 bases between. Germline assignment: CDR1 SGHKS and CDR2 YYEKEE (reference sequence). The CDR3 here is CASSFPGANEKLFF. DNA for the CDR3: TGTGCCAGCAGCTTTCCGGGGGCTAATGAAAAACTGTTTTTT.

The chain is built from TRBV6-6 and TRBJ1-1, with 7 bases aligning to TRBD1. The junction had 11 bases not matched to a gene; V was cut back by 10 bases and J by 6 bases. This CDR3 comprises 13 residues. CDR1 and CDR2 from the germline V gene are MNHNY and SVGAGI (reference sequence). In DNA form, the CDR3 reads TGTGCCACCAGACAGGGATTGAGTGCTGAAGCTTTCTTT. Encoded protein: CATRQGLSAEAFF.

The chain is built from TRBV5-1 and TRBJ1-1; tentatively, D is TRBD1 (5 bases). This CDR3 region has 15 residues. Looked up from germline, CDR1 is SGHRS and CDR2 is YFSETQ. Deletions cut 1 base from V and 1 base from J, with 11 bases between. The CDR3 region is CASSLQTGENTEAFF. The CDR3, as DNA: TGCGCCAGCAGCTTGCAAACAGGCGAGAACACTGAAGCTTTCTTT.

The chain couples TRBV7-9 to TRBJ2-7, with 7 nucleotides matching TRBD1. V lost 10 bases, J lost 0 bases, and 3 bases stayed unmatched. The CDR3 length is 12 residues. Looked up from germline, CDR1 is SEHNR and CDR2 is FQNEAQ (reference sequence). The CDR3 region is CATRDSSYEQYF. DNA of the CDR3: TGTGCCACCCGGGACAGCTCCTACGAGCAGTACTTC.

This chain uses TRBV28 with TRBJ2-7; 9 bases are shared with TRBD2. The CDR3 loop spans 14 amino acids. With 5 bases clipped from V and 0 bases from J, the junction kept 2 bases outside the gene matches. Per the germline V gene, CDR1 is MDHEN and CDR2 is SYDVKM. The CDR3 is CASSRGLASYEQYF. CDR3 in DNA: TGTGCCAGCAGTCGGGGACTAGCCTCCTACGAGCAGTACTTC.